This T cell receptor beta chain was found in a study of tumor-infiltrating lymphocytes in primary liver carcinoma. At the level of the study: Between 4.2 and 10 cm across, the tumors were all of stage T1-T3 N0M0.

On this clonotype: Germline and junction disagree at one end, which may indicate a read error.

The CDR3 sequence is 15 residues long. CDR1 is LGHNA and CDR2 is YNFKEQ in the germline V gene. With around 450 ng total RNA as template and a constant-region primer, TCR beta cDNA was made. Three-round nested multiplex PCR performed with slightly modified ARM-PCR produced the TCR beta libraries. It was with TRBV1-TRBV30 forward primers and a C-beta reverse primer that the first two PCR rounds were run, at approximately 10 cycles each. In TCRdb, the multiplex PCR reads were re-called with MiXCR into one record per CDR3 protein. The top ten hold about a sixth of the sample, which has some 190,000 distinct CDR3 sequences, 70% to 90% seen once. Investigators took RNA and DNA out together from approximately 22-30 mg of unsorted bulk tissue. Each tumor sample had over 75% viable tumor cells.

This clonotype was sampled from a man in his forties with primary liver carcinoma and hepatitis B virus infection. The sample taken for sequencing was tumor tissue from primary liver carcinoma. The J gene is TRBJ2-2, the V gene TRBV4-2; 8 nucleotides line up with TRBD1. The DNA for the CDR3 is TGTGACAGCAGCCAGGAACTACAGGGGGCCGGGGAGCTGTTTTTT. It is translated as CDSSQELQGAGELFF.